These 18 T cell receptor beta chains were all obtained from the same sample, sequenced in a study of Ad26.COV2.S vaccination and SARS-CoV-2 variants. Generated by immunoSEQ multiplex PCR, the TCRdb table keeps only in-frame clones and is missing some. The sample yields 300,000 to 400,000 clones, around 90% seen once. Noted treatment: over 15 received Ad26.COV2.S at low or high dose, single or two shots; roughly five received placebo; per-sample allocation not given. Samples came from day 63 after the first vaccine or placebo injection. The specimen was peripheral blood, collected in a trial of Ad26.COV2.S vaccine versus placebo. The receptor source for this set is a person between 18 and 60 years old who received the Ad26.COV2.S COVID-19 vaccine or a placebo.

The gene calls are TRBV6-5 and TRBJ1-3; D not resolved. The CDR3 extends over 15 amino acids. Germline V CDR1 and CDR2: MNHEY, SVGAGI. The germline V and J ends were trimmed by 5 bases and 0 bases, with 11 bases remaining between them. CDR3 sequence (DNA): TGTGCCAGCAGTCTACACTGGACCTCTGGAAACACCATATATTTT. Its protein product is CASSLHWTSGNTIYF.

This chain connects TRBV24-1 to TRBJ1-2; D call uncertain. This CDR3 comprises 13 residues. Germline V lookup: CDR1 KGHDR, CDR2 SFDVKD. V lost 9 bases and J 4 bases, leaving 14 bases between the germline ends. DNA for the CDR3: TGTGCCACCCACTCGACGTCCCTCTATGGCTACACCTTC. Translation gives CATHSTSLYGYTF.

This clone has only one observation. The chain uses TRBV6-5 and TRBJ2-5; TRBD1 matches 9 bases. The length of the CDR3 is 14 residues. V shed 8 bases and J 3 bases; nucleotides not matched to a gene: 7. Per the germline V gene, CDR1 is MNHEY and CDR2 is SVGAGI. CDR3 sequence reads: CASVRGQGKETQYF. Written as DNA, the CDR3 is TGTGCCAGCGTAAGGGGACAGGGTAAAGAGACCCAGTACTTC.

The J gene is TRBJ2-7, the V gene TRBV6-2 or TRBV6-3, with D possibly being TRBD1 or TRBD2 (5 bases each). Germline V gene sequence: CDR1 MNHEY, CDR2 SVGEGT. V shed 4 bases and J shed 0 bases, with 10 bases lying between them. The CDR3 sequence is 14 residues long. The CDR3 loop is CASSLSGPSYEQYV. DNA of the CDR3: TGTGCCAGCAGTTTGTCGGGGCCCTCCTACGAGCAGTACGTC.

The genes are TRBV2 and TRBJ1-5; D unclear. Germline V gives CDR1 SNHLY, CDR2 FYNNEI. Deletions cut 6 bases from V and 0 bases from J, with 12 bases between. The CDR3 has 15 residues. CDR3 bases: TGTGCCAGCAGCCTGAACCTGTATAGCAATCAGCCCCAGCATTTT. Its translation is CASSLNLYSNQPQHF.

In DNA form, the CDR3 reads TGTGCCATCAGTCCCTCAGGGCCTAGCAATCAGCCCCAGCATTTT. The encoded protein is CAISPSGPSNQPQHF. The chain couples TRBV10-3 to TRBJ1-5; maybe TRBD1 (5 bases). Per germline, CDR1 ENHRY and CDR2 SYGVKD. This CDR3 region has 15 residues. V was clipped by 5 bases and J by 0 bases, with 11 bases between them.

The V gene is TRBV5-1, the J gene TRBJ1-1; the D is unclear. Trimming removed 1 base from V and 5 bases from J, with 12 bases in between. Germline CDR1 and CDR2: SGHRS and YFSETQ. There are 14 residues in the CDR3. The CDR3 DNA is TGCGCCAGCAGCTTGTGGGTCACGGGTACTGAAGCTTTCTTT. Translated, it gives CASSLWVTGTEAFF.

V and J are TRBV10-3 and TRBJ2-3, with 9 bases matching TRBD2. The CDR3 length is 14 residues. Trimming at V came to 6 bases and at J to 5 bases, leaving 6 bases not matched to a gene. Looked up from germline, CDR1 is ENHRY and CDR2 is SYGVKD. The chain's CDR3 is CAIRAGSGRDTQYF. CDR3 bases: TGTGCCATCAGGGCGGGTAGCGGGAGAGATACGCAGTATTTT.

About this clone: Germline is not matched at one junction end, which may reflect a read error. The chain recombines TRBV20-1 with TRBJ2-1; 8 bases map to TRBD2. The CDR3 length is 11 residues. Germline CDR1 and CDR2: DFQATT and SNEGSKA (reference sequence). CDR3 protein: CSAGIRGLGIF. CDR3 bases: TGCAGTGCTGGGATCCGGGGACTAGGCATCTTC.

The CDR3 bases are TGTGCCAGCAGCTCGCGGGACGGGATCCAGAATGAGCAGTTCTTC. Translation: CASSSRDGIQNEQFF. The J gene is TRBJ2-1, the V gene TRBV13; the D gene is possibly TRBD2 (6 bases). Trimming pared 4 bases from V and 7 bases from J, leaving 17 bases between. The CDR3 totals 15 residues. Germline V gives CDR1 PRHDT, CDR2 FYEKMQ (reference sequence).

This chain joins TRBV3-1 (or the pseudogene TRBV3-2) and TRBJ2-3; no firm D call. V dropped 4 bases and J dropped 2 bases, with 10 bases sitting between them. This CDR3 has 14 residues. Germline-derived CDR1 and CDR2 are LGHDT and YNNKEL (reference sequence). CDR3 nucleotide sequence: TGTGCCAGCAGCCCCCCAATTGCCACAGATACGCAGTATTTT. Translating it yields CASSPPIATDTQYF.

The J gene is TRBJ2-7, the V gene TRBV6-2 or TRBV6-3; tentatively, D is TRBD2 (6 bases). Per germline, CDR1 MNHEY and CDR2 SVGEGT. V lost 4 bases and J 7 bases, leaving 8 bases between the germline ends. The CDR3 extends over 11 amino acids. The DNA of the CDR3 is TGTGCCAGCAGTTTACGGGGGGAGCAGTACTTC. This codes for CASSLRGEQYF.

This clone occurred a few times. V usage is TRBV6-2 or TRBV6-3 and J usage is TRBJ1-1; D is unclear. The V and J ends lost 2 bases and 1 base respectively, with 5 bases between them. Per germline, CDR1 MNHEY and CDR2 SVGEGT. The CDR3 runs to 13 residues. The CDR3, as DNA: TGTGCCAGCAGTTACGGGGAGAACACTGAAGCTTTCTTT. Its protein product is CASSYGENTEAFF.

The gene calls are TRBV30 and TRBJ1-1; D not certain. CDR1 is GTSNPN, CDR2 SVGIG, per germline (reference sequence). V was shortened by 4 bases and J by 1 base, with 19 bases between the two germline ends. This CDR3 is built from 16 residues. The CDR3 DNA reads TGTGCCTGGACTACTCCCCAACACTCCGCGAACACTGAAGCTTTCTTT. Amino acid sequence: CAWTTPQHSANTEAFF.

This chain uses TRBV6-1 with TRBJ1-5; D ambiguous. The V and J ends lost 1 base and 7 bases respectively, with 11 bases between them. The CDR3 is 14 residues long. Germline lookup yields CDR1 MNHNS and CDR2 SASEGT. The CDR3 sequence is CASSEVWGNQPQHF. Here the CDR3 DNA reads TGTGCCAGCAGTGAAGTGTGGGGAAACCAGCCCCAGCATTTT.

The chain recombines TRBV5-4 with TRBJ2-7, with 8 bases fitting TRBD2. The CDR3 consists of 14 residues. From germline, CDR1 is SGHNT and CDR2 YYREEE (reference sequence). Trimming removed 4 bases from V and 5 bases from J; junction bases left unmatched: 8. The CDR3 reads CASSPGGGSDEQYF. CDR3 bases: TGTGCCAGCAGCCCGGGGGGGGGATCGGACGAGCAGTACTTC.

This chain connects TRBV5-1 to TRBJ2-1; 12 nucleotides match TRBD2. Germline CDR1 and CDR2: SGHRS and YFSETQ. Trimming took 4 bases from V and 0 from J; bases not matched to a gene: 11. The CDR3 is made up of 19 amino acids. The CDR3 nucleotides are TGCGCCAGCAGCCTGGGAGGACTAGCGGGGACTAGCTCCTACAATGAGCAGTTCTTC. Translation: CASSLGGLAGTSSYNEQFF. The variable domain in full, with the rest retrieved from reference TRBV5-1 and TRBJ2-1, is KAGVTQTPRYLIKTRGQQVTLSCSPISGHRSVSWYQQTPGQGLQFLFEYFSETQRNKGNFPGRFSGRQFSNSRSEMNVSTLELGDSALYLCASSLGGLAGTSSYNEQFFGPGTRLTVL.

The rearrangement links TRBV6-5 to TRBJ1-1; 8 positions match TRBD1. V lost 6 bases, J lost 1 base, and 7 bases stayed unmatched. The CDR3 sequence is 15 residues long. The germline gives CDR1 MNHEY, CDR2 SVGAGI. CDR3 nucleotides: TGTGCCAGCAGGCCCTGGACAGGGCAGAACACTGAAGCTTTCTTT. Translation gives CASRPWTGQNTEAFF.